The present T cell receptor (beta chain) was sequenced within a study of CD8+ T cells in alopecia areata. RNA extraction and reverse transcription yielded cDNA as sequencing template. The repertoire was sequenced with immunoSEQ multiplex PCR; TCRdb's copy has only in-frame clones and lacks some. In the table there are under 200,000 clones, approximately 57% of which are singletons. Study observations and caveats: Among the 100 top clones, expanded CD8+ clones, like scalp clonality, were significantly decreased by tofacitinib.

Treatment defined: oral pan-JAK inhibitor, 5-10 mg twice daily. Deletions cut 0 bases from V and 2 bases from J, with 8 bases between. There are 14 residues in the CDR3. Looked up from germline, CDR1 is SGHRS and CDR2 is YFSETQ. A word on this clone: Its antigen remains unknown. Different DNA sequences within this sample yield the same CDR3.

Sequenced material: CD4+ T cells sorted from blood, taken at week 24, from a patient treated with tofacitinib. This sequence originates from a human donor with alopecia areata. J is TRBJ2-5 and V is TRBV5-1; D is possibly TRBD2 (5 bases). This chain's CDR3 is CASSLVGGQETQYF. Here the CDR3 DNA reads TGCGCCAGCAGCTTGGTTGGAGGACAAGAGACCCAGTACTTC. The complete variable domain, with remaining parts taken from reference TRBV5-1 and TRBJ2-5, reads KAGVTQTPRYLIKTRGQQVTLSCSPISGHRSVSWYQQTPGQGLQFLFEYFSETQRNKGNFPGRFSGRQFSNSRSEMNVSTLELGDSALYLCASSLVGGQETQYFGPGTRLLVL.